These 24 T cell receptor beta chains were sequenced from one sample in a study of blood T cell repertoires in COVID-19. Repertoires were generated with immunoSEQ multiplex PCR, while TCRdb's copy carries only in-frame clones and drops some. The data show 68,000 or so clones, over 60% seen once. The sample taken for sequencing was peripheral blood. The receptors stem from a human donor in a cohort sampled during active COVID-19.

This CDR3 is CASSLEVGRQIPYNEQFF. CDR3 coding DNA: TGTGCCAGCAGCTTAGAGGTTGGGCGACAAATCCCCTACAATGAGCAGTTCTTC. V and J are TRBV7-4 and TRBJ2-1; D unresolved. The CDR3 totals 18 residues. With 1 base removed from V and 2 bases from J, the gap between germline ends came to 18 bases. Looked up from germline, CDR1 is SGHVT and CDR2 is SQSDAQ.

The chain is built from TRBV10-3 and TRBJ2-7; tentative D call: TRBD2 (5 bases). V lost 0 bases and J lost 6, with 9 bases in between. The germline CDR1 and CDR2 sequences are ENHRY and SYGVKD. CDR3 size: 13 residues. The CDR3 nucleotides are TGTGCCATCAGTGAGTCCGCCGGGGTCGAGCAGTACTTC. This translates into CAISESAGVEQYF.

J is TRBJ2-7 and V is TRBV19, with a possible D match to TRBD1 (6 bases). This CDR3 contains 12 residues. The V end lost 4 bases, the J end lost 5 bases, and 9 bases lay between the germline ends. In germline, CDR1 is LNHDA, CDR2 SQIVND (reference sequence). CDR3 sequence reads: CASSTQGDEQYF. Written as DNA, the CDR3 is TGTGCCAGTAGTACACAGGGCGACGAGCAGTACTTC. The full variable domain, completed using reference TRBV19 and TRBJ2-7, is DGGITQSPKYLFRKEGQNVTLSCEQNLNHDAMYWYRQDPGQGLRLIYYSQIVNDFQKGDIAEGYSVSREKKESFPLTVTSAQKNPTAFYLCASSTQGDEQYFGPGTRLTVT.

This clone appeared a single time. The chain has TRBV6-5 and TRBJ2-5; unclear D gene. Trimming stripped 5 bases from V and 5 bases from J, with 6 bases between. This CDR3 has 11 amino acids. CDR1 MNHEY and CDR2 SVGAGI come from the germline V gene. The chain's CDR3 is CASSKQETQYF. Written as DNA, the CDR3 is TGTGCCAGCAGTAAACAGGAGACCCAGTACTTC.

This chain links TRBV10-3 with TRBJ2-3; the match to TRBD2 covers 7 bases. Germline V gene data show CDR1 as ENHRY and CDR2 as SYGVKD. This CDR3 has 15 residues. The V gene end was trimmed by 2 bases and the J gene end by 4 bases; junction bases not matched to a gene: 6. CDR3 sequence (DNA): TGTGCCATCAGTGAGGGGCAGCGGGAAGCAGATACGCAGTATTTT. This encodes CAISEGQREADTQYF.

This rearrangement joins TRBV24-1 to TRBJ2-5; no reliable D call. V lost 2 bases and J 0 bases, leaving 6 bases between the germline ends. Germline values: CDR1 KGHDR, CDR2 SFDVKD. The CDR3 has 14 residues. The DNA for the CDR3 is TGTGCCACCAGTGATTCGGCGGACCAAGAGACCCAGTACTTC. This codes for CATSDSADQETQYF.

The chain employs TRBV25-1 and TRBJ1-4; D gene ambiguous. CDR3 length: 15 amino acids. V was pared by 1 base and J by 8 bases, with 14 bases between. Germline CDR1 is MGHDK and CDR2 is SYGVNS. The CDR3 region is CASSESTGLGEKLFF. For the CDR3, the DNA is TGTGCCAGCAGTGAATCAACCGGGTTAGGCGAAAAACTGTTTTTT.

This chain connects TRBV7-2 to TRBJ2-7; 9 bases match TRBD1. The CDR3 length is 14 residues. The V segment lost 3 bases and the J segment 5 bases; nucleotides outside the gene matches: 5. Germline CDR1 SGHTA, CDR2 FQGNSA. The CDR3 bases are TGTGCCAGCAGCTTGGACAGGGGCGTAAACGAGCAGTACTTC. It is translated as CASSLDRGVNEQYF.

The CDR3 DNA is TGTGCCAGCAGTTATTCGGCAGGGTCCAATGAGCAGTTCTTC. Amino acid sequence: CASSYSAGSNEQFF. The chain uses TRBV6-2 or TRBV6-3 and TRBJ2-1; maybe TRBD1 (5 bases). CDR1 is MNHEY and CDR2 is SVGEGT in the germline V gene. The V end was cut by 3 bases, the J end by 6 bases, with 12 bases between. The CDR3 is 14 amino acids.

The CDR3 nucleotides read TGCGCCAGCAGCCAAGCTTCTCAGGGGATGGGCTACACCTTC. Translation gives CASSQASQGMGYTF. The chain employs TRBV4-1 and TRBJ1-2; D is perhaps TRBD1 (6 bases). V lost 1 base to trimming and J lost 8 bases, with 14 bases between them. The CDR3 extends over 14 amino acids. Germline V gene lookup returns CDR1 MGHRA and CDR2 YSYEKL.

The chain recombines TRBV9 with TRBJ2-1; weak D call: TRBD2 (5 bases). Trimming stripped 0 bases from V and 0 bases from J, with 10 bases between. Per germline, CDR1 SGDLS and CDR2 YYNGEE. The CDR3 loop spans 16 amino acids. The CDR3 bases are TGTGCCAGCAGCGTAGTGACCCGGGGCTCCTACAATGAGCAGTTCTTC. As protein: CASSVVTRGSYNEQFF.

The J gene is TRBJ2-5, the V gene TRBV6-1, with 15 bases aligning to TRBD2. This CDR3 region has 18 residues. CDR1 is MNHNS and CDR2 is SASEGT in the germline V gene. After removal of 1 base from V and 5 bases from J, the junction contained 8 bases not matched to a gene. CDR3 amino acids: CASSEGGLAGGPRETQYF. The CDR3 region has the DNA TGTGCCAGCAGTGAAGGTGGACTAGCGGGAGGGCCGCGGGAGACCCAGTACTTC.

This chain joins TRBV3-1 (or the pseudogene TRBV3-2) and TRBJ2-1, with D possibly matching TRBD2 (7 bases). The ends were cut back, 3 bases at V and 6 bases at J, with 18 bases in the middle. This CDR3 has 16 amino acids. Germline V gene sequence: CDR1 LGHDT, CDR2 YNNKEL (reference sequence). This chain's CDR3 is CASSQGIFGGANEQFF. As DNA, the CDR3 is TGTGCCAGCAGCCAGGGGATCTTTGGGGGGGCCAATGAGCAGTTCTTC.

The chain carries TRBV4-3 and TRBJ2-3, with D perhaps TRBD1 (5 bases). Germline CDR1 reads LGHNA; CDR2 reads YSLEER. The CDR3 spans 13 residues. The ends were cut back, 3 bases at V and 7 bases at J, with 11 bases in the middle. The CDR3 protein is CASSQLRQNTQYF. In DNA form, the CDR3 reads TGCGCCAGCAGCCAGCTTCGACAGAATACGCAGTATTTT.

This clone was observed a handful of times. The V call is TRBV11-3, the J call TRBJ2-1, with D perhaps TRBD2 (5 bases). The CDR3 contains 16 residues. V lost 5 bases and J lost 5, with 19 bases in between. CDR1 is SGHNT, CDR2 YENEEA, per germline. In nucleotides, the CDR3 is TGTGCCAGCAGCCCCCGGGTGGGAGATTTCCACAATGAGCAGTTCTTC. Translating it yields CASSPRVGDFHNEQFF.

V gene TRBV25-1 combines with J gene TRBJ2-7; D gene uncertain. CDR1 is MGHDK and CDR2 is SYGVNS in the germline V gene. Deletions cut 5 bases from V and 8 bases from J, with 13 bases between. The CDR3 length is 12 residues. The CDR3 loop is CASSTDEYKQYF. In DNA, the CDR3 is TGTGCCAGCAGTACAGATGAATATAAGCAGTACTTC.

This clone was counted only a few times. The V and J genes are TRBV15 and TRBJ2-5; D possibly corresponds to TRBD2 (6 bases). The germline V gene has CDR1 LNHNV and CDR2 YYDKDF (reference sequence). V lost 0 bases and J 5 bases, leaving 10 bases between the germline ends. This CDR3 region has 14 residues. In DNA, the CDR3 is TGTGCCACCAGCAGAGATGGTGGGGGGGAGACCCAGTACTTC. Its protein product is CATSRDGGGETQYF.

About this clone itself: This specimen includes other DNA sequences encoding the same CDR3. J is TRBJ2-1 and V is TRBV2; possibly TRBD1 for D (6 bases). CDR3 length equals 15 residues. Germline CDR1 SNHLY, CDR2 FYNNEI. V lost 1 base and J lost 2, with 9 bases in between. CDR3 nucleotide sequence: TGTGCCAGCAGTGAAGGCAGGGGTGCCTACAATGAGCAGTTCTTC. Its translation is CASSEGRGAYNEQFF.

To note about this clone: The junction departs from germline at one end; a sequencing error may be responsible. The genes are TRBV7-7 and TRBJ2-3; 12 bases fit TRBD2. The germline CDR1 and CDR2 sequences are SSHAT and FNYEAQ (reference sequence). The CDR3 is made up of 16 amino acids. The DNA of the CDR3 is TGTGCTAGCAGCCCACGACTAGCGGGGGGCACAGATACGCAGTATTTT. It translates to CASSPRLAGGTDTQYF.

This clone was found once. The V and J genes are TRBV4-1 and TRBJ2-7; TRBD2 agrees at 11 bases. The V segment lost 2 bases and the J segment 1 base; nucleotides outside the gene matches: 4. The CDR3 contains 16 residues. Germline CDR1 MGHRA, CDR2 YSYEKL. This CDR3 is CASSQSSSGGSYEQYF. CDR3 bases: TGCGCCAGCAGCCAATCATCTAGCGGGGGGTCCTACGAGCAGTACTTC.

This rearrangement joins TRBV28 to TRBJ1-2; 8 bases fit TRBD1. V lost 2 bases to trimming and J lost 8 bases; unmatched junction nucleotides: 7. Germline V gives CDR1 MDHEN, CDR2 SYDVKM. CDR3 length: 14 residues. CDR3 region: CASSLGGQVRGYTF. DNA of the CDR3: TGTGCCAGCAGTTTAGGGGGACAGGTACGGGGCTACACCTTC.

CDR3 DNA: TGCAGTGCTAGTTTCGGGGATAATTCACCCCTCCACTTT. Translated: CSASFGDNSPLHF. The rearrangement joins TRBV20-1 to TRBJ1-6; D remains unclear. Looked up from germline, CDR1 is DFQATT and CDR2 is SNEGSKA (reference sequence). This CDR3 region has 13 residues. The ends were cut back, 3 bases at V and 5 bases at J, with 8 bases in the middle.

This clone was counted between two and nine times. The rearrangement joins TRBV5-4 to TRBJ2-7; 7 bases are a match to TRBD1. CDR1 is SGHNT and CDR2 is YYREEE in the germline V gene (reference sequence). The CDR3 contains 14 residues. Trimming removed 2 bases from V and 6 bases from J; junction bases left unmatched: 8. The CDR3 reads CASSLGQEGREQYF. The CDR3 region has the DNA TGTGCCAGCAGCTTAGGACAGGAAGGTCGCGAGCAGTACTTC.

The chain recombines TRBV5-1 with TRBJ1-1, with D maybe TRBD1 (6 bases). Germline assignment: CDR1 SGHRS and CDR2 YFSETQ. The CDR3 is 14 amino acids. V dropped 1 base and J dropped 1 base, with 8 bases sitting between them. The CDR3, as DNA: TGCGCCAGCAGCTTGACAGGGACGAACACTGAAGCTTTCTTT. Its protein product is CASSLTGTNTEAFF.